This record looks at one T cell receptor (beta chain) sequence and its context. These data belong to a study of preoperative IRX-2 immunotherapy in early breast cancer. Specified treatment: preoperative locoregional IRX-2 cytokine immunotherapy. This phase Ib study tested locoregional IRX-2 cytokine immunotherapy given before surgery. Method: immunoSEQ multiplex PCR; TCRdb's copy keeps in-frame clones and lacks some. There are about 24,000 clones in the sample; roughly 90% occur only once, and 28% lies in the top ten. This CDR3 has 14 amino acids. Trimming shortened V by 3 bases and J by 2 bases, and 8 bases separated the two germline ends. CDR1 and CDR2 from the germline V gene are KGHSH and LQKENI.

Specimen: tumor tissue, collected after IRX-2 immunotherapy. This chain connects TRBV18 to TRBJ2-1; D gene unclear. This receptor was taken from a human donor with breast cancer. The chain's CDR3 is CASSPPSTYNEQFF. As DNA, the CDR3 is TGTGCCAGCTCACCCCCAAGTACCTACAATGAGCAGTTCTTC.